The entry that follows covers one T cell receptor (beta chain) sequence. Its target is not known. The CDR3 length is 16 residues. With 2 bases removed from V and 5 bases from J, the gap between germline ends came to 18 bases. Germline lookup yields CDR1 SEHNR and CDR2 FQNEAQ (reference sequence). The sample comes from a study of T cells after yellow fever vaccination. A process of 5'RACE template switching, which added a universal primer site and UMIs, was used to make TCR cDNA. TCRdb processed the 5' RACE reads anew with MiXCR; each CDR3 protein has one entry. The sample consists of 350,000 to 450,000 distinct CDR3 sequences, around 20% of them appearing once. General study results and limits: Abundant clonotypes from the bulk population could have been carried over as contaminants into FACS-sorted repertoires. Subsequent to the booster, the majority of primary-vaccination clones reappeared (96% CD4, around 90% CD8). Weaker in magnitude, the secondary response showed a faster peak on day 5 versus 15.

The receptor was derived from a man between 18 and 29 years old who received the YFV17D yellow fever vaccine. The rearrangement links TRBV7-9 to TRBJ2-5; TRBD2 is a possible D gene (6 bases). Sequenced here: PBMCs, sampled before the yellow fever booster vaccination. CDR3 sequence: CASSLLRGDVGETQYF. The CDR3 nucleotides read TGTGCCAGCAGCTTACTCCGCGGGGACGTAGGGGAGACCCAGTACTTC. Using reference TRBV7-9 and TRBJ2-5 for the parts outside the CDR3, the full variable domain is DTGVSQNPRHKITKRGQNVTFRCDPISEHNRLYWYRQTLGQGPEFLTYFQNEAQLEKSRLLSDRFSAERPKGSFSTLEIQRTEQGDSAMYLCASSLLRGDVGETQYFGPGTRLLVL.